In its sample, the clone carrying this T cell receptor (beta chain) was seen a few times. Its antigen is unidentified. These data belong to a study of beta chain features in type 1 diabetes. Study-wide points: Shorter TCRB CDR3s, moderately but significantly so, marked every one of the four CD4+ subsets in Type 1 diabetes patients.

Since all of the isolated RNA was reverse transcribed, expressed TCRB transcripts were what got sequenced. Measured with immunoSEQ multiplex PCR; TCRdb has only the in-frame clones, and not every one. The profile shows about 370,000 clones, around 9.6% of them singletons. This CDR3 region has 12 residues. Germline lookup yields CDR1 SGHRS and CDR2 YFSETQ. The V gene lost 4 bases and the J gene lost 1 base, with 6 bases spanning the gap. Each of the CD4+ naive, central memory, regulatory and stem cell-like memory populations was sorted via CD45RO/CCR7/CD25/CD127/CD95/CD27. Sequencing was carried out using central memory CD4+ T cells from blood. The receptor was derived from a man younger than 40 with type 1 diabetes. The chain couples TRBV5-1 to TRBJ2-7; the D gene is possibly TRBD1 (6 bases). The CDR3 protein is CASSQGSYEQYF. CDR3 nucleotides: TGCGCCAGCAGCCAGGGGTCCTACGAGCAGTACTTC.